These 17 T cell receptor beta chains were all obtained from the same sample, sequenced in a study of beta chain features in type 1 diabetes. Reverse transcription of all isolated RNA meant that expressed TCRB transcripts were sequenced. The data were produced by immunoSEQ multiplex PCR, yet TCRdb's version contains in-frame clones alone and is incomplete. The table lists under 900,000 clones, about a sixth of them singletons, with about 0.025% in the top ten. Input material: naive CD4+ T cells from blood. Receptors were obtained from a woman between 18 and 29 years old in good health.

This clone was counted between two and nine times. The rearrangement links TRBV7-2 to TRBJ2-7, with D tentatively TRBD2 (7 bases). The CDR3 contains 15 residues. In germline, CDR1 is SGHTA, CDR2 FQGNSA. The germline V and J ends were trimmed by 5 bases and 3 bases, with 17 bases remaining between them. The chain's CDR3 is CASSARGGEGYEQYF. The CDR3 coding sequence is TGTGCCAGCAGCGCAAGGGGGGGCGAGGGCTACGAGCAGTACTTC. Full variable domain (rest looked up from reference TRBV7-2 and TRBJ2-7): GAGVSQSPSNKVTEKGKDVELRCDPISGHTALYWYRQSLGQGLEFLIYFQGNSAPDKSGLPSDRFSAERTGGSVSTLTIQRTQQEDSAVYLCASSARGGEGYEQYFGPGTRLTVT.

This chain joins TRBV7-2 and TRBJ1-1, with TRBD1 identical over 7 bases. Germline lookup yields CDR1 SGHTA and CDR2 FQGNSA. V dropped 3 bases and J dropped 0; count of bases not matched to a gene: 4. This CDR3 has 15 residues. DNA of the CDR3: TGTGCCAGCAGCTTCGGGACAGACCTGAACACTGAAGCTTTCTTT. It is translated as CASSFGTDLNTEAFF.

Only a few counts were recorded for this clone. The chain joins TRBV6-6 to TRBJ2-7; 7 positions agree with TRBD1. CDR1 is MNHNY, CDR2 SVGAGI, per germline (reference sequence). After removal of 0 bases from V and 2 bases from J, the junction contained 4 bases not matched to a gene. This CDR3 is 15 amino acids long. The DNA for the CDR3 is TGTGCCAGCAGTTACTCGAACAGGGGACCCTACGAGCAGTACTTC. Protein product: CASSYSNRGPYEQYF.

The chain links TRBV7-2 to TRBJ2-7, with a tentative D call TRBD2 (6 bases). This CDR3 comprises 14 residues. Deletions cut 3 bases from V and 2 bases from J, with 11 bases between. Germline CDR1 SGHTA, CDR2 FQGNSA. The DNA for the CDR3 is TGTGCCAGCAGCTTTAACGGGGGAACCTACGAGCAGTACTTC. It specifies CASSFNGGTYEQYF.

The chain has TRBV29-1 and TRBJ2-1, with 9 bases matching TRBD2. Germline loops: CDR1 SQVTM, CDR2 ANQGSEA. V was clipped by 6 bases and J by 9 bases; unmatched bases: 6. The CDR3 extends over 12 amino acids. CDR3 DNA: TGCAGCGTCCTAGCGGGAATCGGTGAGCAGTTCTTC. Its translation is CSVLAGIGEQFF.

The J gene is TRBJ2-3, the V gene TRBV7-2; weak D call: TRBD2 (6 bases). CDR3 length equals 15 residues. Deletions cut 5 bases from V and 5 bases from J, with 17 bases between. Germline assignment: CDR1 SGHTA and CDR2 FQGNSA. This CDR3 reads CASSLRDWPRDTQYF. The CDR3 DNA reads TGTGCCAGCAGCCTCCGGGACTGGCCCCGAGATACGCAGTATTTT.

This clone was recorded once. CDR3 sequence (DNA): TGTGCCAGCAGCCCCAGAGGGGGCATCGGGGAGCTGTTTTTT. It translates to CASSPRGGIGELFF. The V and J genes are TRBV13 and TRBJ2-2; TRBD1 matches 7 bases. CDR1 is PRHDT, CDR2 FYEKMQ, per germline (reference sequence). The CDR3 is made up of 14 amino acids. J lost 7 bases, V lost 5 bases, and 7 bases had no gene match.

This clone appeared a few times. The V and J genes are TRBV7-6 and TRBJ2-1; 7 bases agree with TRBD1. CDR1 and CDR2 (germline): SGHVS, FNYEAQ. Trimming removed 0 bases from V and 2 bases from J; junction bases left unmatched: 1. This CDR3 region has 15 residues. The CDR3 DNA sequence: TGTGCCAGCAGCTTAGCAGGGGGCCCCTACAATGAGCAGTTCTTC. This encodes CASSLAGGPYNEQFF.

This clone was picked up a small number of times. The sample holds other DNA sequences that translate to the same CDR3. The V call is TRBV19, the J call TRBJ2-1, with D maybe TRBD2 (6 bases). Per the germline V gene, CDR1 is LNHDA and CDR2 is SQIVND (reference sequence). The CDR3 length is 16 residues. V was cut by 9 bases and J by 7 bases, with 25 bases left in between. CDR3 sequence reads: CASSHRSPGAGNEQFF. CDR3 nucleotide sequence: TGTGCCAGCAGCCACCGTAGTCCGGGAGCTGGTAATGAGCAGTTCTTC. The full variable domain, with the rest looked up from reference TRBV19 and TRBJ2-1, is DGGITQSPKYLFRKEGQNVTLSCEQNLNHDAMYWYRQDPGQGLRLIYYSQIVNDFQKGDIAEGYSVSREKKESFPLTVTSAQKNPTAFYLCASSHRSPGAGNEQFFGPGTRLTVL.

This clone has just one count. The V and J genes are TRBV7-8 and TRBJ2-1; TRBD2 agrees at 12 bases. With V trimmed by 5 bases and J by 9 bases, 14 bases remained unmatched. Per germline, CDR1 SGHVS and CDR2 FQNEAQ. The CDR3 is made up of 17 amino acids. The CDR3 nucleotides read TGTGCCAGCAGCCCCTCGGCCCTAGCGGGAGGGCCAGGTGAGCAGTTCTTC. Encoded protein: CASSPSALAGGPGEQFF.

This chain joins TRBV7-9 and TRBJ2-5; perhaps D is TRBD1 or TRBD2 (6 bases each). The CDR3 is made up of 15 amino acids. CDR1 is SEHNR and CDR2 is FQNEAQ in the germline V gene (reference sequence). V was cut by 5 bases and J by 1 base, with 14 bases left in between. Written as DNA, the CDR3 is TGTGCCAGCAGCCAAGTCAGGGGACTCCAAGAGACCCAGTACTTC. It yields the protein CASSQVRGLQETQYF.

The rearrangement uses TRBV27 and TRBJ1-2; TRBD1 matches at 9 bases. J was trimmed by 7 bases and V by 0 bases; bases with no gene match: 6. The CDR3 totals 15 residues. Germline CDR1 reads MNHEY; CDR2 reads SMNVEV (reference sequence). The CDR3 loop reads CASSLSERTGAGYTF. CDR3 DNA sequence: TGTGCCAGCAGTTTATCTGAAAGGACAGGGGCTGGCTACACCTTC.

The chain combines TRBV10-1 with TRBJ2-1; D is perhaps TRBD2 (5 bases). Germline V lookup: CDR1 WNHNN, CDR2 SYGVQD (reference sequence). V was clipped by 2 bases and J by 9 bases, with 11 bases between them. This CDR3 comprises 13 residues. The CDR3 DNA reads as TGCGCCAGCAGTGAGATGCTAGGAGGTGAGCAGTTCTTC. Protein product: CASSEMLGGEQFF.

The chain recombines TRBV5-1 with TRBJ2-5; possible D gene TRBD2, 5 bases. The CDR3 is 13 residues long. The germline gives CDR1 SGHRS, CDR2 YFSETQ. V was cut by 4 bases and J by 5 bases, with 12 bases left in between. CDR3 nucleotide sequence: TGCGCCAGCAGCCCTGCTCCGGGGGAGACCCAGTACTTC. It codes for CASSPAPGETQYF.

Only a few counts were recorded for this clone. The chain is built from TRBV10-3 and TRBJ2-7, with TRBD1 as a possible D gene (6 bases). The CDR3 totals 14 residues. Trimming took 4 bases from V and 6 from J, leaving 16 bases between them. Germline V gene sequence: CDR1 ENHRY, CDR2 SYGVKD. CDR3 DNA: TGTGCCATCAGTGCCAGGGACACCAGAGGCGAGCAGTACTTC. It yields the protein CAISARDTRGEQYF.

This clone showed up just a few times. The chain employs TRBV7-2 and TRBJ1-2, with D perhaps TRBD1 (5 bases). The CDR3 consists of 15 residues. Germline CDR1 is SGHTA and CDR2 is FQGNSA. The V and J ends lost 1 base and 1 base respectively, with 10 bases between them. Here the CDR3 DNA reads TGTGCCAGCAGCTTAGTCAGGGACGTTAACTATGGCTACACCTTC. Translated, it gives CASSLVRDVNYGYTF.

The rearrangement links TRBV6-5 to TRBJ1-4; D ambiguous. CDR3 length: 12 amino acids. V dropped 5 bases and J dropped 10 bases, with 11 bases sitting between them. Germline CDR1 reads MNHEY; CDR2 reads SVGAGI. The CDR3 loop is CASSRTGGKLFF. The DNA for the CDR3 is TGTGCCAGCAGTCGGACCGGCGGAAAACTGTTTTTT.